Shown below are 30 T cell receptor beta chains from a single sample sequenced in a study of shared clonotypes between healthy human individuals. Profiled with immunoSEQ multiplex PCR; TCRdb holds only in-frame clones, not every one. The sample contains 950,000 to 1,100,000 clones, roughly 75% of which appear only once. Sequenced: memory CD4+ T cells sorted from blood. Subset given: CD45RA-negative fraction. Receptor source: a man aged 18 to 30 in good health.

This chain joins TRBV19 and TRBJ1-5; D might be TRBD1 (6 bases). Germline CDR1 LNHDA, CDR2 SQIVND (reference sequence). This CDR3 is built from 12 residues. V lost 10 bases and J lost 4, with 11 bases in between. The CDR3 region has the DNA TGTGCCATCGGGCAGGGGAATCAGCCCCAGCATTTT. Its protein product is CAIGQGNQPQHF.

J is TRBJ2-7 and V is TRBV30; 7 bases align to TRBD1. The CDR3 runs 13 residues. CDR1 is GTSNPN and CDR2 is SVGIG in the germline V gene (reference sequence). Trimming cost V 4 bases and J 4 bases; bases outside gene matches: 7. The CDR3 loop is CAWKRQGLYEQYF. In DNA, the CDR3 is TGTGCCTGGAAGAGACAGGGCCTTTACGAGCAGTACTTC.

On this clone: Additional DNA sequences in this sample encode the identical CDR3. V gene TRBV29-1 combines with J gene TRBJ2-3, with TRBD2 identical over 14 bases. With 6 bases clipped from V and 1 base from J, the junction kept 3 bases outside the gene matches. Germline V CDR1 and CDR2: SQVTM, ANQGSEA. The CDR3 is 15 amino acids. This CDR3 is CSVPGLAGGTDTQYF. For the CDR3, the DNA is TGCAGCGTCCCGGGACTAGCGGGGGGCACAGATACGCAGTATTTT.

This rearrangement joins TRBV28 to TRBJ2-5, with D perhaps matching TRBD2 (7 bases). In germline, CDR1 is MDHEN, CDR2 SYDVKM. The CDR3 has 14 amino acids. Between the trimmed V and J ends, which lost 7 bases and 2 bases, there was a span of 14 bases. The CDR3 loop is CASNGAGAQETQYF. CDR3 coding DNA: TGTGCCAGCAACGGGGCGGGGGCACAAGAGACCCAGTACTTC.

The CDR3 DNA follows: TGTGCCAGCAGCTCAACTGGGACAGGGGGCAACGAGCAGTACTTC. It is translated as CASSSTGTGGNEQYF. V usage is TRBV27 and J usage is TRBJ2-7; 12 bases match TRBD1. There are 15 residues in the CDR3. Germline V gene lookup returns CDR1 MNHEY and CDR2 SMNVEV (reference sequence). J lost 5 bases, V lost 6 bases, and 8 bases had no gene match.

Comments on this clone: Other DNA sequences of this sample code for an identical CDR3. V usage is TRBV15 and J usage is TRBJ2-7; D unclear. Germline lookup yields CDR1 LNHNV and CDR2 YYDKDF (reference sequence). This CDR3 contains 14 residues. Trimming took 1 base from V and 1 from J, leaving 8 bases between them. The CDR3, as DNA: TGTGCCACCAGCAGAGGTGGGGATTCCTACGAGCAGTACTTC. Translating it yields CATSRGGDSYEQYF.

This sequence joins TRBV5-5 and TRBJ1-2; no reliable D call. The germline gives CDR1 SGHKS, CDR2 YYEKEE (reference sequence). The CDR3 length is 17 residues. Trimming shortened V by 1 base and J by 6 bases, and 22 bases separated the two germline ends. The CDR3, as DNA: TGTGCCAGCAGCTTGAGAATGATTGGAGTTTCGAGAAATGGCTACACCTTC. Its protein is CASSLRMIGVSRNGYTF.

The V gene is TRBV10-2, the J gene TRBJ2-3; 12 bases line up with TRBD2. Germline V CDR1 and CDR2: WSHSY, SAAADI. V lost 6 bases to trimming and J lost 5 bases; unmatched junction nucleotides: 6. The CDR3 totals 15 residues. The CDR3 region has the DNA TGCGCCAGCAGGACTAGCGGGAGCTCGAAAGATACGCAGTATTTT. Protein product: CASRTSGSSKDTQYF.

This clone was recorded many times. V is TRBV4-1 and J is TRBJ2-1; a possible D gene is TRBD2 (6 bases). This CDR3 has 17 amino acids. Trimming shortened V by 1 base and J by 6 bases, and 19 bases separated the two germline ends. In germline, CDR1 is MGHRA, CDR2 YSYEKL. Here the CDR3 DNA reads TGCGCCAGCAGCCAAGCATGGGCGGGGACGGGGGTCAATGAGCAGTTCTTC. Amino acids: CASSQAWAGTGVNEQFF.

V and J are TRBV16 and TRBJ1-1; a possible D gene is TRBD1 (6 bases). The CDR3 loop spans 15 amino acids. Trimming shortened V by 4 bases and J by 5 bases, and 17 bases separated the two germline ends. The germline gives CDR1 KGHSY, CDR2 FQNENV. The CDR3 here is CASSPLRGAQTEAFF. The CDR3 DNA reads as TGTGCCAGCAGCCCCTTACGGGGGGCGCAAACTGAAGCTTTCTTT.

The DNA of the CDR3 is TGTGCCAGCAGCCCAGGGAATGGCGAGCAGTACTTC. It specifies CASSPGNGEQYF. J is TRBJ2-7 and V is TRBV14; tentative D call: TRBD1 (5 bases). This CDR3 has 12 residues. The germline gives CDR1 SGHDN, CDR2 FVKESK. Trimming removed 4 bases from V and 6 bases from J, with 10 bases in between.

This clone was detected once. V gene TRBV5-1 combines with J gene TRBJ2-1; 8 positions match TRBD2. The CDR3 spans 15 residues. Trimming at V came to 5 bases and at J to 5 bases, leaving 9 bases not matched to a gene. The germline V gene has CDR1 SGHRS and CDR2 YFSETQ. This CDR3 is CASSSSGGRNNEQFF. Here the CDR3 DNA reads TGCGCCAGCAGTTCCTCGGGGGGGAGGAACAATGAGCAGTTCTTC.

A single count supports this clone. DNA of the CDR3: TGTGCCAGTAGTTCTCAGGGGTTAACTGAAGCTTTCTTT. The encoded protein is CASSSQGLTEAFF. This chain links TRBV19 with TRBJ1-1; D is possibly TRBD1 (6 bases). The CDR3 spans 13 residues. Deletions cut 5 bases from V and 5 bases from J, with 12 bases between. The germline V gene has CDR1 LNHDA and CDR2 SQIVND (reference sequence).

The chain employs TRBV4-2 and TRBJ2-5; TRBD2 matches 9 bases. Germline CDR1 and CDR2: LGHNA and YNFKEQ. The J segment lost 4 bases and the V segment lost 8 bases, leaving 5 bases of the junction unmatched. The CDR3 has 13 residues. The CDR3 nucleotides read TGTGCCAGCGGATTAGCGGGGGTAGAGACCCAGTACTTC. It encodes CASGLAGVETQYF.

This chain links TRBV5-1 with TRBJ2-7; TRBD2 aligns across 12 bases. The ends lost 4 bases at V and 3 bases at J; junction bases unmatched: 8. There are 16 residues in the CDR3. Germline V lookup: CDR1 SGHRS, CDR2 YFSETQ. CDR3 DNA sequence: TGCGCCAGCAGCACCCAGACTAGCGGGAGCATCTACGAGCAGTACTTC. Its protein product is CASSTQTSGSIYEQYF.

The chain is built from TRBV28 and TRBJ2-7, with a tentative D call TRBD2 (6 bases). Germline V CDR1 and CDR2: MDHEN, SYDVKM. The ends were cut back, 6 bases at V and 0 bases at J, with 15 bases in the middle. The CDR3 loop spans 15 amino acids. The CDR3: CASSAAGPASYEQYF. CDR3 sequence (DNA): TGTGCCAGCAGCGCGGCGGGACCCGCCTCCTACGAGCAGTACTTC.

This clone came up a few times. The chain joins TRBV6-6 to TRBJ1-2; no reliable D call. Trimming shortened V by 8 bases and J by 4 bases, and 11 bases separated the two germline ends. This CDR3 comprises 12 residues. Germline CDR1 reads MNHNY; CDR2 reads SVGAGI (reference sequence). CDR3 residues: CASATGVYGYTF. DNA for the CDR3: TGTGCCAGCGCGACTGGAGTCTATGGCTACACCTTC.

V and J are TRBV30 and TRBJ1-3, with no clear D. The CDR3 has 17 residues. From germline, CDR1 is GTSNPN and CDR2 SVGIG (reference sequence). The V end lost 0 bases, the J end lost 0 bases, and 15 bases lay between the germline ends. The CDR3 is CAWSVGFRHYSGNTIYF. In DNA form, the CDR3 reads TGTGCCTGGAGTGTAGGTTTCCGACATTACTCTGGAAACACCATATATTTT.

This chain joins TRBV11-1 and TRBJ2-1; D is uncertain. V was trimmed by 6 bases and J by 10 bases, leaving 19 bases between them. CDR1 is SGHAT and CDR2 is FQDESV in the germline V gene (reference sequence). CDR3 length equals 14 residues. CDR3 bases: TGTGCCAGCAGTCTATTGCCCCGGCTGGGCGAGCAGTTCTTC. This codes for CASSLLPRLGEQFF.

The chain employs TRBV18 and TRBJ2-6; D perhaps matches TRBD2 (5 bases). V shed 3 bases and J shed 0 bases, with 9 bases lying between them. This CDR3 is built from 16 residues. Germline CDR1 is KGHSH and CDR2 is LQKENI. CDR3: CASSPLEVSGANVLTF. The CDR3 DNA reads as TGTGCCAGCTCACCCTTGGAGGTCTCTGGGGCCAACGTCCTGACTTTC.

V and J are TRBV27 and TRBJ2-1, with 8 bases lining up with TRBD1. V shed 5 bases and J 7 bases; nucleotides not matched to a gene: 13. The CDR3 is 16 residues long. CDR1 MNHEY and CDR2 SMNVEV come from the germline V gene (reference sequence). The CDR3 sequence: CASSRAGTGVGNEQFF. CDR3 in DNA: TGTGCCAGCAGTCGGGCCGGGACAGGAGTCGGGAATGAGCAGTTCTTC.

This clone was counted between two and nine times. The gene calls are TRBV7-3 and TRBJ1-1; TRBD1 might be the D (6 bases). The CDR3 length is 13 residues. Between the trimmed V and J ends, which lost 5 bases and 8 bases, there was a span of 15 bases. Germline V gives CDR1 SGHTA, CDR2 FQGTGA. CDR3 bases: TGTGCCAGCAGCACAGGGACACCACGGGAAGCTTTCTTT. Translating gives CASSTGTPREAFF.

The V gene is TRBV5-6, the J gene TRBJ1-1; a weak D match, TRBD1 (5 bases). The V gene's germline CDR1 is SGHDT and CDR2 YYEEEE. The CDR3 contains 15 residues. V was clipped by 1 base and J by 0 bases, with 10 bases between them. The CDR3 sequence is CASSLRGRLNTEAFF. CDR3 DNA sequence: TGTGCCAGCAGCTTGAGGGGACGGCTGAACACTGAAGCTTTCTTT.

The rearrangement links TRBV7-8 to TRBJ1-1; the D is unclear. Germline lookup yields CDR1 SGHVS and CDR2 FQNEAQ. V shed 1 base and J shed 1 base, with 10 bases lying between them. This CDR3 comprises 15 residues. In DNA, the CDR3 is TGTGCCAGCAGCTTAGATTTGGGAGGGAACACTGAAGCTTTCTTT. Translating gives CASSLDLGGNTEAFF.

This sequence joins TRBV5-4 and TRBJ2-5; TRBD2 matches at 7 bases. Germline V gene lookup returns CDR1 SGHNT and CDR2 YYREEE (reference sequence). V lost 4 bases and J lost 2; bases outside the gene matches: 11. The CDR3 spans 16 residues. DNA for the CDR3: TGTGCCAGCAGCGGGGGAGGGAGTGACTCACAAGAGACCCAGTACTTC. Its translation is CASSGGGSDSQETQYF.

This chain joins TRBV5-1 and TRBJ1-6; D perhaps matches TRBD1 (6 bases). Germline-derived CDR1 and CDR2 are SGHRS and YFSETQ. The V end was cut by 3 bases, the J end by 10 bases, with 14 bases between. The CDR3 length is 14 residues. The CDR3 region has the DNA TGCGCCAGCAGCTCAAACAGGGTTGACTCACCCCTCCACTTT. This encodes CASSSNRVDSPLHF.

This sequence joins TRBV19 and TRBJ1-2, with 9 nucleotides matching TRBD1. Per germline, CDR1 LNHDA and CDR2 SQIVND (reference sequence). The CDR3 sequence is 15 residues long. Unmatched junction bases numbered 9, after V lost 3 bases and J lost 7 bases. CDR3 in amino acids: CASSISGTGTAGYTF. For the CDR3, the DNA is TGTGCCAGTAGTATCTCGGGGACAGGGACCGCTGGCTACACCTTC.

The sample holds a few counts of this clone. This chain connects TRBV5-6 to TRBJ2-7; no reliable D call. V gave up 2 bases and J gave up 1 base, with 10 bases separating them. Per the germline V gene, CDR1 is SGHDT and CDR2 is YYEEEE. The CDR3 runs to 14 residues. CDR3: CASSLRWNSYEQYF. The CDR3 coding sequence is TGTGCCAGCAGCTTAAGGTGGAATTCCTACGAGCAGTACTTC.

The CDR3 DNA follows: TGCGCCAGCAGCCAAGACCATGGCCTAGCGGGAGGAGAGACCCAGTACTTC. This gives the protein CASSQDHGLAGGETQYF. The rearrangement joins TRBV4-3 to TRBJ2-5; 11 bases fit TRBD2. Trimming took 0 bases from V and 4 from J; bases not matched to a gene: 7. Germline loops: CDR1 LGHNA, CDR2 YSLEER. The CDR3 sequence is 17 residues long.

This clone has only a few counts. The chain links TRBV18 to TRBJ2-5, with no clear D. Germline V gene sequence: CDR1 KGHSH, CDR2 LQKENI. V was clipped by 7 bases and J by 3 bases, with 12 bases between them. This CDR3 contains 13 residues. The CDR3 region is CASFPRQKETQYF. The DNA for the CDR3 is TGTGCCAGCTTCCCCCGCCAGAAAGAGACCCAGTACTTC.